This T cell receptor (beta chain) was captured in a study of tumor-infiltrating lymphocytes in oesophageal squamous cell carcinoma. From the PCR reads, TCRdb called clonotypes with MiXCR, one entry per CDR3 protein. Found here are roughly 16,000 distinct CDR3 sequences, about 43% of them singletons; the top ten hold roughly 30%. The specimen sequenced was normal esophageal tissue next to the tumor. This sequence originates from a female donor with esophageal squamous cell carcinoma.

CDR3 nucleotide sequence: TGTGCCAGCAGTATAGGAACAGGAGAGCTGTTTTTT. As protein: CASSIGTGELFF. This chain uses TRBV12-3 or TRBV12-4 with TRBJ2-2, with a possible D match to TRBD1 (5 bases). V lost 5 bases and J lost 11, with 12 bases in between. The CDR3 runs 12 residues.